This record covers a single TCR beta chain. What it binds is not known. This sample is drawn from a study of CD8 T cells in Susac syndrome. Regarding the study as a whole: Total CD8+ and CD8+ TEMRA repertoires contained 15 to 20 and five Susac-specific public clones, respectively. As acknowledged by the study, its TCR sequencing and HLA analysis included a relatively small number of individuals. Clonal expansion of CD8+ cells in Susac peaked in TEMRA cells (and in active patients).

RNA, at about 0.5 to 1 ug, was reverse transcribed with random hexamers. Using its own MiXCR run on the immunoSEQ multiplex PCR reads, TCRdb lists one record per CDR3 protein. The sample has around 100,000 distinct CDR3 sequences; about 95% are singletons. The clonotype originates from a human donor with Susac syndrome. Sequencing was performed on CD8+ T cells from PBMCs.

The CDR3 loop is CSTDSTNPYNEQFF. The DNA for the CDR3 is TGCAGCACCGACTCCACTAATCCCTACAATGAGCAGTTCTTC. The chain combines TRBV29-1 with TRBJ2-1; D is uncertain. Germline V gene sequence: CDR1 SQVTM, CDR2 ANQGSEA. V was cut by 8 bases and J by 2 bases, with 16 bases left in between. The CDR3 is 14 residues long.